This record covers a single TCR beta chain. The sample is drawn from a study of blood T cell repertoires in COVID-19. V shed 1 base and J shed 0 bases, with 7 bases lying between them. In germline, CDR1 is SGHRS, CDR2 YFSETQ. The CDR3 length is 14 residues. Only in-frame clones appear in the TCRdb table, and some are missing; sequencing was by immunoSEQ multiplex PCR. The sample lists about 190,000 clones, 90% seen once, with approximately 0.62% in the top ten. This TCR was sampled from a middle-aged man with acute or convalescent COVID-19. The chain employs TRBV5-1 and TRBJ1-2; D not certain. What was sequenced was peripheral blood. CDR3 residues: CASSLSRTNYGYTF. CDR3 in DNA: TGCGCCAGCAGCTTGTCCAGGACTAACTATGGCTACACCTTC.